This is a list of T cell receptor beta chains from one sample in a study of T cell repertoires in cytomegalovirus infection. Their antigens remain unidentified. TCRdb analysed the reads with MiXCR anew, one entry per CDR3 protein. The sample has more than 85,000 distinct CDR3 sequences, around 31% seen once. The sample was CD8+ T cells from cultured PBMCs, taken from culture after CMV antigen stimulation. The origin of the receptors is a human donor in good health (CMV status not recorded). Some clones in this sample may be carry-over from other donors' samples. The CDR3 runs from the conserved cysteine through the conserved F or W. D genes are given only for firm matches.

v_gene: TRBV4-1
d_gene: .
j_gene: TRBJ1-1
CDR3aa: CASSQDLQRRAFF

v_gene: TRBV19
d_gene: TRBD1
j_gene: TRBJ1-5
CDR3aa: CASSISTGGGQPQHF

v_gene: TRBV5-6
d_gene: .
j_gene: TRBJ1-1
CDR3aa: CASSLYVNTEAFF

v_gene: TRBV7-4
d_gene: .
j_gene: TRBJ1-1
CDR3aa: CASSPTGLMNAEAFF

v_gene: TRBV4-1
d_gene: .
j_gene: TRBJ2-5
CDR3aa: CASSQWGTETQYF

v_gene: TRBV12-3/TRBV12-4
d_gene: TRBD2
j_gene: TRBJ2-3
CDR3aa: CASTSGGGGTDTQYF

v_gene: TRBV28
d_gene: TRBD1
j_gene: TRBJ2-7
CDR3aa: CASRTPGQGYEQYF

v_gene: TRBV12-3/TRBV12-4
d_gene: TRBD2
j_gene: TRBJ2-2
CDR3aa: CASSSLAGGNTGELFF

v_gene: TRBV6-1
d_gene: .
j_gene: TRBJ2-1
CDR3aa: CASRAGVHRLDEQFF

v_gene: TRBV7-8
d_gene: .
j_gene: TRBJ1-1
CDR3aa: CASSPGSGDTEAFF

v_gene: TRBV19
d_gene: .
j_gene: TRBJ2-3
CDR3aa: CASSGLNPQNTDTQYF

v_gene: TRBV5-4
d_gene: .
j_gene: TRBJ2-3
CDR3aa: CASSPEYTTDTQYF

v_gene: TRBV12-3/TRBV12-4
d_gene: .
j_gene: TRBJ1-1
CDR3aa: CASWGISGEAFF

v_gene: TRBV27
d_gene: .
j_gene: TRBJ2-2
CDR3aa: CASSLRGSGTGELFF

v_gene: TRBV6-1
d_gene: .
j_gene: TRBJ2-7
CDR3aa: CASRTGFSSYEQYF

v_gene: TRBV11-2
d_gene: .
j_gene: TRBJ2-3
CDR3aa: CASSPGRDSTDTQYF

v_gene: TRBV5-1
d_gene: .
j_gene: TRBJ1-5
CDR3aa: CASSPGIRSNQPQHF

v_gene: TRBV19
d_gene: .
j_gene: TRBJ2-5
CDR3aa: CASGSSGFQSAQYF

v_gene: TRBV20-1
d_gene: .
j_gene: TRBJ2-2
CDR3aa: CSTSSPLKSGKLFF

v_gene: TRBV28
d_gene: .
j_gene: TRBJ2-3
CDR3aa: CASRPSWASSTDTQYF

v_gene: TRBV29-1
d_gene: .
j_gene: TRBJ2-1
CDR3aa: CSVEPQGMGFNEQFF

v_gene: TRBV12-3/TRBV12-4
d_gene: .
j_gene: TRBJ2-5
CDR3aa: CASWTSFSETQYF

v_gene: TRBV9
d_gene: .
j_gene: TRBJ2-1
CDR3aa: CASSVDDEQFF

v_gene: TRBV7-2
d_gene: TRBD2
j_gene: TRBJ2-3
CDR3aa: CASSSLAGGTDTQYF

v_gene: TRBV7-6
d_gene: .
j_gene: TRBJ1-1
CDR3aa: CASSPGGGSTEAFF

v_gene: TRBV6-5
d_gene: TRBD1
j_gene: TRBJ1-5
CDR3aa: CASSYSGTGNQPQHF

v_gene: TRBV29-1
d_gene: .
j_gene: TRBJ1-1
CDR3aa: CSVRARVYTEAFF

v_gene: TRBV7-2
d_gene: .
j_gene: TRBJ1-1
CDR3aa: CASSLSAGWSEAFF

v_gene: TRBV3-1
d_gene: TRBD2
j_gene: TRBJ2-5
CDR3aa: CASSQEPGLQETQYF

v_gene: TRBV18
d_gene: TRBD1
j_gene: TRBJ1-3
CDR3aa: CASSPPDRASGNTIYF

v_gene: TRBV12-3/TRBV12-4
d_gene: .
j_gene: TRBJ1-5
CDR3aa: CASSSRGLEQPQHF

v_gene: TRBV27
d_gene: .
j_gene: TRBJ1-5
CDR3aa: CASSFVYRVGQPQHF

v_gene: TRBV12-3/TRBV12-4
d_gene: .
j_gene: TRBJ1-3
CDR3aa: CASSLGTQGVSGNTIYF

v_gene: TRBV19
d_gene: .
j_gene: TRBJ2-7
CDR3aa: CASSERISYEQYF

v_gene: TRBV27
d_gene: TRBD1
j_gene: TRBJ2-7
CDR3aa: CASSQVGGDRVKQYF

v_gene: TRBV6-1
d_gene: .
j_gene: TRBJ2-4
CDR3aa: CASSEDRSLTKNIQYF

v_gene: TRBV7-6
d_gene: .
j_gene: TRBJ2-5
CDR3aa: CASSLYPDGQETQYF

v_gene: TRBV10-3
d_gene: .
j_gene: TRBJ1-4
CDR3aa: CAISGEGNNEKLFF

v_gene: TRBV24-1
d_gene: TRBD2
j_gene: TRBJ2-3
CDR3aa: CATSDTSGGSGATDTQYF

v_gene: TRBV19
d_gene: .
j_gene: TRBJ1-2
CDR3aa: CASSGTNYGYTF

v_gene: TRBV2
d_gene: .
j_gene: TRBJ2-2
CDR3aa: CASIEGRVNTGELFF

v_gene: TRBV20-1
d_gene: TRBD1
j_gene: TRBJ1-5
CDR3aa: CSAGGQVLPPQHF

v_gene: TRBV7-8
d_gene: TRBD1
j_gene: TRBJ2-7
CDR3aa: CASSPWAGTGPYEQYF

v_gene: TRBV28
d_gene: .
j_gene: TRBJ1-5
CDR3aa: CASSLTPAGFLGNQPQHF

v_gene: TRBV19
d_gene: .
j_gene: TRBJ1-5
CDR3aa: CASSIASRSNQPQHF

v_gene: TRBV7-2
d_gene: TRBD1
j_gene: TRBJ1-2
CDR3aa: CASSHTVQGANYGYTF